The TCR beta chain described here comes from a study of T cell responses to AZD1222 COVID-19 vaccine. Study outcomes and limitations: AZD1222 recipients seropositive at baseline numbered only 5 to 7.

Deletions cut 4 bases from V and 4 bases from J, with 9 bases between. The germline CDR1 and CDR2 sequences are SGHKS and YYEKEE (reference sequence). There are 13 residues in the CDR3. Points on this clone: Its specificity is not known.

Assay used: immunoSEQ multiplex PCR; TCRdb lists only in-frame clones, some missing. The sample has roughly 100,000 clones, around 80% seen once. The input for sequencing was peripheral blood, taken on day 0 of AZD1222 vaccination. The chain employs TRBV5-5 and TRBJ1-3, with D unclear. The source is an adult in good health. As DNA, the CDR3 is TGTGCCAGCAGCGATGGACGGGGAAACACCATATATTTT. Translating gives CASSDGRGNTIYF.